This T cell receptor (beta chain) was recorded in a study of blood T cells in healthy people across ages. This CDR3 has 16 residues. V lost 0 bases to trimming and J lost 9 bases; unmatched junction nucleotides: 11. CDR1 is LGHDT, CDR2 YNNKEL, per germline (reference sequence). With a J-beta primer mix and a sample-barcoded 5' primer, a second PCR ran about 7 to 11 cycles. TCRdb re-called the 5' RACE reads with MiXCR, one entry per CDR3 protein. The table lists around 580,000 distinct CDR3 sequences, 40% to 55% of them singletons. The clonotype originates from a man older than 75 in good health. Sequencing was carried out using blood. The chain employs TRBV3-1 and TRBJ2-1; 7 nucleotides line up with TRBD2. CDR3 nucleotide sequence: TGTGCCAGCAGCCAAGATTTGAGCGGGGCCCTTCGTGAGCAGTTCTTC. This translates into CASSQDLSGALREQFF.